The T cell receptor beta chain described here comes from a study of CD8+ T cells in alopecia areata. Study in general: In an open-label trial, patients got 5 to 10 mg tofacitinib twice daily. The drug, tofacitinib, lasted 6 to 18 months, followed by 6 months off drug. General study findings and limits: Relative to mice, TCR sharing across patients was less clear, a difference possibly HLA-related.

The treatment: oral pan-JAK inhibitor, 5-10 mg twice daily. It was from alopecia areata patients that lesional scalp punch biopsies and peripheral blood were collected. The CDR3 loop spans 14 amino acids. From germline, CDR1 is LGHNA and CDR2 YNFKEQ. The germline V and J ends were trimmed by 4 bases and 2 bases, with 11 bases remaining between them. This clone was picked up one time. Antigen unknown. RNA extraction and reverse transcription yielded cDNA as sequencing template. Produced via immunoSEQ multiplex PCR; TCRdb's table is partial and in-frame only. The sample has 100,000 to 130,000 clones, 84% seen once; the top ten hold 24%.

The sequence was obtained from a human donor with alopecia areata. The chain combines TRBV4-2 with TRBJ2-5, with D uncertain. The sequences come from CD8+ T cells sorted from blood, collected at week 24, from a patient treated with tofacitinib. The CDR3 protein is CASSLFLFQETQYF. The CDR3 DNA is TGTGCCAGCAGCCTTTTTCTATTTCAAGAGACCCAGTACTTC.